What follows describes a single T cell receptor (beta chain). Its antigen has not been determined. No much larger clonotype is one base removed from it; base qualities were not supplied. To be included, a participant needed at least one PBMC sample from before ART initiation plus at least two post-ART samples. Treatment was received in the United States of America by all participants with HIV. Cryopreserved samples of about 1-10 million PBMC were thawed and washed before DNA extraction. At the time of the earliest PBMC sample for each participant with HIV, ages ranged from roughly 23 to 60 years. Per participant, PBMC samples came from 1-4 timepoints prior to ART initiation and 2-8 timepoints following ART initiation, for a median of 7 samples. Serial HIV viral load, CD4+ T-cell count, ART history and demographic data were obtained for every participant. Using a Qiagen kit on a QIAcube, genomic DNA was extracted from unsorted PBMC, with samples processed in batches of 12.

CDR1 and CDR2 were assigned from the germline V gene (reference sequence) as LNHDA and SQIVND. The CDR3 sequence holds 11 residues, the cysteine and phenylalanine included. The only DNA kept is the CDR3, 33 bases in frame from the first base. V is pared back by 7 bases and J by 5 bases, with 9 bases lying between the germline termini. The sample originates from a study of long-term antiretroviral therapy in people with HIV (dated by TCRdb to the early 2020s). Turning to the overall study: Collection of the earliest samples took place about a decade ahead of the 2015 WHO recommendation for immediate ART, at a time when ART was typically delayed until CD4 counts fell. Of the approximately 30 participants with HIV, ten to eleven were female. No cross-contamination during QIAcube processing turned up in test extractions that ran a monoclonal T-cell line alongside 30 to 40 polyclonal samples. A total of around 190 cryopreserved PBMC samples came from approximately 30 adults with confirmed HIV infection and were collected serially over a mean of roughly 6 years (range 1-12). A retrospective serial study tested whether changes in peripheral blood TRB repertoire composition and diversity were associated with ART initiation and durable HIV suppression.

The immunoSEQ hsTCRB v3.0 assay was used at survey level resolution for TRB variable region sequencing. The target sequencing depth for TRB was roughly 40,000-50,000 T-cell genomes per sample. TRB libraries were pooled and sequenced on an Illumina MiSeq using a v3 150-cycle kit. In the authors' own workflow: Repertoire analysis was run in R within a reproducible Nextflow workflow that covered QC, data transformation and analysis. LymphoSeq2, an R package for exploring AIRR-Seq data, was used to implement the custom analyses. A few samples that produced fewer than 5000 total TRB sequences were removed, so under 200 HIV repertoires were analyzed. Among the approximately 190 HIV repertoires that were kept, almost 60 were collected before ART initiation and roughly 130 were collected after ART initiation. Repertoires were downsampled to 5000 TRB nucleotide sequences, with summary statistics averaged over 100 downsampling iterations. Only TRB sequences with CDR3 regions of at least seven amino acids were retained for analysis. Diversity was assessed using a clonality score derived from Shannon entropy and using the Gini coefficient. In repertoire networks, the top 5000 CDR3 amino acid sequences were linked whenever an edit distance of one separated two sequences. For TRB CDR3 amino acid sequences, antigen specificity groups and MHC restriction were predicted with GLIPH2. To flag known associations with CMV, EBV, HIV or tissue antigens, CDR3 amino acid sequences were compared against VDJdb and McPAS-TCR. Pre-ART, post-ART and control groups were compared with Wilcoxon signed-rank tests and Holm-Bonferroni correction. As stored in TCRdb, this immuneACCESS dataset retains in-frame rearrangements with V and J assigned. A fraction of the clones does not appear; measured against another copy, unresolved V genes explain less than half of the discrepancy, and the remainder lacks a known reason. V and J calls and clone size are copied from that table; D and trimming were computed from the DNA. The sample includes approximately 5,700 clones, with around four fifths observed a single time. 10% to 13% of the sample rests with the top ten.

What the research found in general, with its limitations: At every time point, the repertoire was dominated by expanded TRB clones first identified before ART initiation, although this dominance fluctuated and, in many PLHIV, declined after ART. Compared with controls, HIV repertoires had narrower CDR3 length ranges, and the network structure pointed to an antigen-experienced repertoire that shifted only slightly toward naive after ART. No data were available on ART adherence, viral resistance or therapy changes, limiting inferences about post-ART repertoire changes. Samples dated from 2004 to 2017, and the ART regimens used may be less effective than current ones. Starting ART was linked to a significant rise in TRB diversity, yet even with long-term ART the diversity remained significantly lower than in transplant donor controls. Limited PBMC availability meant only the TCR beta chain was sequenced, without alpha chain pairing. Because pre-ART samples had limited cell numbers, profiling was done on unsorted PBMC rather than on sorted CD4+ and CD8+ T cells.

The receptor comes from a man aged 35-49 years with HIV. The chain was built from TRBV19 and TRBJ2-7; D gene: possibly TRBD1, on 6 matching bases. Sequencing used unsorted PBMCs, obtained 1.8 years before starting antiretroviral therapy. The DNA sequence is as follows: TGTGCCAGTACTACAGGGAACGAGCAGTACTTC. This yields the protein CASTTGNEQYF. With all but the CDR3 taken from the reference TRBV19 and TRBJ2-7 genes, the full variable domain is: DGGITQSPKYLFRKEGQNVTLSCEQNLNHDAMYWYRQDPGQGLRLIYYSQIVNDFQKGDIAEGYSVSREKKESFPLTVTSAQKNPTAFYLCASTTGNEQYFGPGTRLTVT.